This T cell receptor beta chain was captured in a study of blood T cell repertoires in COVID-19. Study-level information: There were acute and convalescent COVID-19 samples, and they came from the United States, Italy and Spain. Sample material is recorded as cDNA or gDNA derived from T cells, B-cell-depleted T cells, or PBMCs.

Per the original methods: Reference gene primer amplification gave nucleated cell count estimates. Repertoires were generated with immunoSEQ multiplex PCR, while TCRdb's copy carries only in-frame clones and drops some. Clone size and V and J calls were adopted from that table, with D and trimming inferred from the DNA. Seen here are approximately 70,000 clones, roughly 90% observed once, and the top ten hold approximately 2.5%. V trimming: 5 bases; J trimming: 4 bases; junction bases outside the gene matches: 12. This CDR3 has 17 residues. Germline V gene lookup returns CDR1 LNHDA and CDR2 SQIVND (reference sequence).

The receptor was isolated from a human donor in a cohort sampled during active COVID-19. V gene TRBV19 combines with J gene TRBJ1-3, with TRBD1 matching over 9 bases. Sequenced: peripheral blood. This chain's CDR3 is CASSALNRGRSGNTIYF. CDR3 nucleotides: TGTGCCAGTAGTGCGCTCAACAGGGGGCGTTCGGGAAACACCATATATTTT.